Shown below are 6 T cell receptor beta chains from a single sample sequenced in a study of shared clonotypes between healthy human individuals. The table came from immunoSEQ multiplex PCR; TCRdb's copy has only in-frame clones and leaves some out. The sample has about 1.1 million clones, more than 75% seen once. Input material: memory CD4+ T cells from PBMCs. Subset described: CD45RA-negative fraction. The receptor source for this set is a young man in good health. Some clones in this sample may be carry-over from other donors' samples.

This clone was found a few times. V usage is TRBV28 and J usage is TRBJ2-7; a possible D gene is TRBD1 (6 bases). Trimming shortened V by 6 bases and J by 2 bases, and 17 bases separated the two germline ends. Germline V lookup: CDR1 MDHEN, CDR2 SYDVKM. The CDR3 extends over 15 amino acids. The CDR3: CASRESRGAPYEQYF. The CDR3 DNA sequence: TGTGCCAGCAGGGAAAGCAGGGGAGCTCCCTACGAGCAGTACTTC.

The V call is TRBV7-9, the J call TRBJ1-4; D not certain. Germline V lookup: CDR1 SEHNR, CDR2 FQNEAQ (reference sequence). V lost 5 bases and J lost 2, with 12 bases in between. The CDR3 loop spans 15 amino acids. The CDR3 DNA follows: TGTGCCAGCAGCCCCCGTAAGGAGACTAATGAAAAACTGTTTTTT. It specifies CASSPRKETNEKLFF.

The rearrangement links TRBV5-5 to TRBJ2-7, with D maybe TRBD1 (5 bases). The CDR3 is 14 amino acids. Germline V gene lookup returns CDR1 SGHKS and CDR2 YYEKEE (reference sequence). Trimming removed 5 bases at V and 1 base at J, with 13 bases between. DNA for the CDR3: TGTGCCAGCAGAAAGACCAGGGAATCCTACGAGCAGTACTTC. It specifies CASRKTRESYEQYF.

This chain links TRBV5-8 with TRBJ1-3, with no clear D. CDR3 size: 11 residues. Trimming shortened V by 2 bases and J by 7 bases, and 4 bases separated the two germline ends. Germline values: CDR1 SGHTS, CDR2 YDEGEE. The CDR3 spells CASSLINTIYF. The CDR3, as DNA: TGTGCCAGCAGCTTAATTAACACCATATATTTT. The variable domain in full, completed from reference TRBV5-8 and TRBJ1-3, reads EAGVTQSPTHLIKTRGQQATLRCSPISGHTSVYWYQQALGLGLQFLLWYDEGEERNRGNFPPRFSGRQFPNYSSELNVNALELEDSALYLCASSLINTIYFGEGSWLTVV.

This clone was observed once. The rearrangement uses TRBV10-3 and TRBJ2-1, with D tentatively TRBD1 (5 bases). The CDR3 spans 13 residues. Trimming removed 6 bases from V and 4 bases from J, with 10 bases in between. Germline assignment: CDR1 ENHRY and CDR2 SYGVKD. CDR3 protein: CAIRETGYNEQFF. As DNA, the CDR3 is TGTGCCATCAGGGAAACAGGTTACAATGAGCAGTTCTTC.

The chain recombines TRBV10-2 with TRBJ2-3; no firm D call. From germline, CDR1 is WSHSY and CDR2 SAAADI. This CDR3 is built from 12 residues. V was shortened by 7 bases and J by 6 bases, with 11 bases between the two germline ends. CDR3 in amino acids: CASTSLADTQYF. The CDR3 DNA is TGCGCCAGCACCAGCCTGGCCGATACGCAGTATTTT.